The 10 T cell receptor beta chains below come from one sample, sequenced in a study of cytomegalovirus exposure and HLA in healthy donors. PCR primers comprised 60 Vbeta and 13 Jbeta primers. Method: immunoSEQ multiplex PCR; TCRdb's copy keeps in-frame clones and lacks some. The sample shows under 150,000 clones, roughly 80% of them seen only once. Sample: PBMCs. Receptor source: a woman aged 40 to 50 in good health and CMV-seronegative.

The rearrangement uses TRBV7-6 and TRBJ1-6; 8 bases are shared with TRBD1. Germline values: CDR1 SGHVS, CDR2 FNYEAQ. J lost 5 bases, V lost 2 bases, and 2 bases had no gene match. This CDR3 has 15 amino acids. Here the CDR3 reads CASSLMTGDNSPLHF. The CDR3 DNA reads TGTGCCAGCAGCTTAATGACAGGGGATAATTCACCCCTCCACTTT.

This clone has only one observation. V gene TRBV7-6 combines with J gene TRBJ1-3; TRBD1 is a possible D gene (6 bases). The CDR3 covers 16 residues. The V gene's germline CDR1 is SGHVS and CDR2 FNYEAQ. Trimming left V 3 bases short and J 0 bases short, with 12 bases between. CDR3 region: CASSLFDRSSGNTIYF. The CDR3 nucleotides are TGTGCCAGCAGCTTGTTCGACAGGAGCTCTGGAAACACCATATATTTT.

V and J are TRBV28 and TRBJ1-2; 9 bases align to TRBD1. CDR1 and CDR2 from the germline V gene are MDHEN and SYDVKM. The CDR3 is 15 residues long. Trimming at V came to 7 bases and at J to 5 bases, leaving 11 bases not matched to a gene. The CDR3 sequence is CASMGQGIFRYGYTF. CDR3 bases: TGTGCCAGCATGGGACAGGGTATCTTTCGGTATGGCTACACCTTC.

A single count supports this clone. V usage is TRBV5-1 and J usage is TRBJ2-1; TRBD2 matches 10 bases. The CDR3 sequence is 21 residues long. V dropped 1 base and J dropped 0; count of bases not matched to a gene: 16. Per the germline V gene, CDR1 is SGHRS and CDR2 is YFSETQ. CDR3 sequence reads: CASSLFRLGLAGASSYNEQFF. CDR3 sequence (DNA): TGCGCCAGCAGCTTGTTTAGACTTGGGCTAGCGGGGGCTTCCTCCTACAATGAGCAGTTCTTC. The complete variable domain, with remaining parts taken from reference TRBV5-1 and TRBJ2-1, reads KAGVTQTPRYLIKTRGQQVTLSCSPISGHRSVSWYQQTPGQGLQFLFEYFSETQRNKGNFPGRFSGRQFSNSRSEMNVSTLELGDSALYLCASSLFRLGLAGASSYNEQFFGPGTRLTVL.

This clone was detected only a few times. The chain has TRBV12-5 and TRBJ2-7; the D gene is possibly TRBD2 (6 bases). CDR1 is LGHNT and CDR2 is FRNRAP in the germline V gene. Trimming removed 2 bases from V and 2 bases from J, with 16 bases in between. CDR3 length: 16 amino acids. CDR3 DNA: TGTGCTAGTGGTTTGAGCACGAGCGGCGGGACCTACGAGCAGTACTTC. Its protein is CASGLSTSGGTYEQYF. The whole variable domain, filled in from reference TRBV12-5 and TRBJ2-7, reads DARVTQTPRHKVTEMGQEVTMRCQPILGHNTVFWYRQTMMQGLELLAYFRNRAPLDDSGMPKDRFSAEMPDATLATLKIQPSEPRDSAVYFCASGLSTSGGTYEQYFGPGTRLTVT.

The DNA for the CDR3 is TGTGCCAGCAGGGTTGCCGGTGGAGGAGGAGTCTACGAGCAGTACTTC. Amino acids: CASRVAGGGGVYEQYF. The chain recombines TRBV28 with TRBJ2-7, with D possibly matching TRBD2 (5 bases). V shed 6 bases and J shed 3 bases, with 21 bases lying between them. The germline V gene has CDR1 MDHEN and CDR2 SYDVKM. CDR3 length equals 16 residues.

The chain carries TRBV27 and TRBJ1-1; 8 nucleotides agree with TRBD1. V shed 4 bases and J 11 bases; nucleotides not matched to a gene: 18. The CDR3 spans 16 residues. CDR1 is MNHEY, CDR2 SMNVEV, per germline (reference sequence). The CDR3 DNA reads as TGTGCCAGCAGTTACTACCCCGGAGGGACAGGAGCGGGGGCTTTCTTT. It encodes CASSYYPGGTGAGAFF.

The chain joins TRBV10-3 to TRBJ2-1, with a tentative D call TRBD2 (5 bases). This CDR3 has 16 amino acids. V was pared by 0 bases and J by 2 bases, with 11 bases between. Germline-derived CDR1 and CDR2 are ENHRY and SYGVKD. CDR3 sequence reads: CAISESWEWTYNEQFF. Written as DNA, the CDR3 is TGTGCCATCAGTGAGTCCTGGGAGTGGACCTACAATGAGCAGTTCTTC.

The chain joins TRBV4-3 to TRBJ1-4; D gene uncertain. The CDR3 runs 16 residues. Germline values: CDR1 LGHNA, CDR2 YSLEER. Trimming left V 1 base short and J 0 bases short, with 9 bases between. In DNA, the CDR3 is TGCGCCAGCAGCCAAGCGACGGGTGCAACTAATGAAAAACTGTTTTTT. Protein product: CASSQATGATNEKLFF.

The gene calls are TRBV9 and TRBJ2-7, with D perhaps matching TRBD1 (6 bases). The germline V gene encodes CDR1 SGDLS and CDR2 YYNGEE. V was cut by 0 bases and J by 8 bases, with 18 bases left in between. The CDR3 has 15 residues. CDR3 sequence (DNA): TGTGCCAGCAGCGTAGAAGGGGGACCGGGTACGCAGCAGTACTTC. Translating gives CASSVEGGPGTQQYF.